The 15 T cell receptor beta chains given below trace back to one sample, sequenced in a study of blood T cell repertoires in COVID-19. The method was immunoSEQ multiplex PCR; TCRdb's version includes in-frame clones alone and lacks a portion of them. The table lists a few hundred thousand clones, around 88% of them singletons, with around 6.3% in the top ten. The specimen was peripheral blood. The receptors shown here come from a woman in her 30s with COVID-19, enrolled during active disease.

This chain joins TRBV6-2 or TRBV6-3 and TRBJ2-3, with a tentative D call TRBD1 (5 bases). The germline gives CDR1 MNHEY, CDR2 SVGEGT. The CDR3 sequence is 13 residues long. V was cut by 2 bases and J by 6 bases, with 9 bases left in between. In nucleotides, the CDR3 is TGTGCCAGCAGTTACGGGGCAAGCGATACGCAGTATTTT. Protein product: CASSYGASDTQYF.

Details on this clone: At one boundary the junction diverges from the germline segment, which might be a read error. This chain connects TRBV9 to TRBJ2-3; TRBD2 aligns across 8 bases. This CDR3 is built from 13 residues. Looked up from germline, CDR1 is SGDLS and CDR2 is YYNGEE. The chain's CDR3 is CATSEREFDTQYF. The CDR3, as DNA: TGTGCCACCAGCGAGCGGGAGTTCGATACGCAGTATTTT.

As DNA, the CDR3 is TGTGCCAGCGGGGCAGGGTGGGCTGAAAAACTGTTTTTT. It translates to CASGAGWAEKLFF. The rearrangement links TRBV2 to TRBJ1-4; possible D gene TRBD1, 5 bases. The CDR3 is made up of 13 amino acids. Germline-derived CDR1 and CDR2 are SNHLY and FYNNEI. Trimming took off 8 bases at V and 7 bases at J, with 14 bases between the two ends.

This clone was picked up a small number of times. The chain carries TRBV24-1 and TRBJ1-1; tentatively, D is TRBD1 (6 bases). V shed 6 bases and J shed 11 bases, with 15 bases lying between them. The CDR3 covers 12 residues. The germline CDR1 and CDR2 sequences are KGHDR and SFDVKD. The CDR3 nucleotides read TGTGCCACCAGTAACGGTCAGGGGACGGCTTTCTTT. Residues: CATSNGQGTAFF.

The rearrangement uses TRBV28 and TRBJ2-3; 8 nucleotides align to TRBD2. V shed 6 bases, J shed 2 bases, and the junction held 4 bases outside the gene matches. CDR1 MDHEN and CDR2 SYDVKM come from the germline V gene. The CDR3 runs to 14 residues. The CDR3 DNA sequence: TGTGCCAGCAGCTGGCGGGGGGACACAGATACGCAGTATTTT. It encodes CASSWRGDTDTQYF.

The gene calls are TRBV9 and TRBJ1-2; 8 bases match TRBD1. V was clipped by 4 bases and J by 4 bases; unmatched bases: 9. Germline values: CDR1 SGDLS, CDR2 YYNGEE. This CDR3 is built from 15 residues. CDR3 in amino acids: CASSPMDRDPYGYTF. As DNA, the CDR3 is TGTGCCAGCAGCCCGATGGACAGGGACCCCTATGGCTACACCTTC.

This rearrangement joins TRBV29-1 to TRBJ1-1; TRBD1 agrees at 9 bases. Per the germline V gene, CDR1 is SQVTM and CDR2 is ANQGSEA. CDR3 length: 14 residues. V trimming: 2 bases; J trimming: 4 bases; junction bases outside the gene matches: 5. The CDR3 DNA reads as TGCAGCGTTGAATTACAGGGGGCCGGCACTGAAGCTTTCTTT. It translates to CSVELQGAGTEAFF.

V is TRBV18 and J is TRBJ2-5; tentative D call: TRBD1 (6 bases). Looked up from germline, CDR1 is KGHSH and CDR2 is LQKENI. This CDR3 contains 14 residues. The ends were cut back, 4 bases at V and 0 bases at J, with 9 bases in the middle. The CDR3 here is CASSRSGDQETQYF. CDR3 DNA: TGTGCCAGCTCACGGTCAGGGGACCAAGAGACCCAGTACTTC.

J is TRBJ1-2 and V is TRBV7-9; D is unresolved. Germline V CDR1 and CDR2: SEHNR, FQNEAQ (reference sequence). This CDR3 has 14 amino acids. With 5 bases removed from V and 4 bases from J, the gap between germline ends came to 14 bases. The CDR3 nucleotides read TGTGCCAGCAGCCCCCAGGTGGGAGCCTATGGCTACACCTTC. Translating gives CASSPQVGAYGYTF.

This sequence joins TRBV7-8 and TRBJ2-1, with D maybe TRBD1 (5 bases). The V gene lost 3 bases and the J gene lost 8 bases, with 17 bases spanning the gap. The CDR3 contains 15 residues. Germline lookup yields CDR1 SGHVS and CDR2 FQNEAQ. In DNA form, the CDR3 reads TGTGCCAGCAGCTTGGGGCGTTTTGTAGGTTATGAGCAGTTCTTC. This sequence encodes CASSLGRFVGYEQFF. The complete variable domain, with remaining parts taken from reference TRBV7-8 and TRBJ2-1, reads GAGVSQSPRYKVAKRGQDVALRCDPISGHVSLFWYQQALGQGPEFLTYFQNEAQLDKSGLPSDRFFAERPEGSVSTLKIQRTQQEDSAVYLCASSLGRFVGYEQFFGPGTRLTVL.

The chain recombines TRBV12-5 with TRBJ2-3; D is perhaps TRBD2 (7 bases). Between the trimmed V and J ends, which lost 2 bases and 6 bases, there was a span of 18 bases. The germline V gene has CDR1 LGHNT and CDR2 FRNRAP. This CDR3 is built from 16 residues. CDR3 DNA sequence: TGTGCTAGTGGTTTGAGCAGGGGAGGGTCCGCGGATACGCAGTATTTT. This codes for CASGLSRGGSADTQYF. The full variable domain, rest sourced from reference TRBV12-5 and TRBJ2-3, is DARVTQTPRHKVTEMGQEVTMRCQPILGHNTVFWYRQTMMQGLELLAYFRNRAPLDDSGMPKDRFSAEMPDATLATLKIQPSEPRDSAVYFCASGLSRGGSADTQYFGPGTRLTVL.

The rearrangement joins TRBV2 to TRBJ2-3; D call uncertain. V was cut by 0 bases and J by 1 base, with 14 bases left in between. Germline V gene sequence: CDR1 SNHLY, CDR2 FYNNEI. This CDR3 has 17 amino acids. CDR3 sequence: CASSEARLRNGTDTQYF. The CDR3 bases are TGTGCCAGCAGTGAAGCGCGGCTGCGGAACGGCACAGATACGCAGTATTTT.

The chain is built from TRBV7-9 and TRBJ2-5; 11 bases fit TRBD2. This CDR3 is 16 amino acids long. V shed 5 bases and J 4 bases; nucleotides not matched to a gene: 9. Germline V gives CDR1 SEHNR, CDR2 FQNEAQ (reference sequence). CDR3 sequence: CASSPLLAGEGETQYF. CDR3 DNA sequence: TGTGCCAGCAGCCCTTTACTAGCGGGGGAGGGAGAGACCCAGTACTTC.

The gene calls are TRBV3-1 (or the pseudogene TRBV3-2) and TRBJ2-7, with 8 bases that match TRBD2. The ends lost 0 bases at V and 3 bases at J; junction bases unmatched: 13. Germline CDR1 and CDR2: LGHDT and YNNKEL (reference sequence). CDR3 length: 18 residues. CDR3: CASSQDRAAGGPHYEQYF. The CDR3 DNA reads as TGTGCCAGCAGCCAAGACCGGGCTGCGGGGGGTCCCCACTACGAGCAGTACTTC.

This clone was detected a few times. This sequence joins TRBV3-1 (or the pseudogene TRBV3-2) and TRBJ2-3; D not certain. With 4 bases removed from V and 0 bases from J, the gap between germline ends came to 2 bases. The CDR3 runs 12 residues. Germline assignment: CDR1 LGHDT and CDR2 YNNKEL (reference sequence). The CDR3 region is CASSPSTDTQYF. The CDR3 DNA reads as TGTGCCAGCAGCCCTAGCACAGATACGCAGTATTTT.